This TCR beta chain was identified in a study of T cell changes during pregnancy in multiple sclerosis. This clone was counted between two and nine times. The CDR3 runs 11 residues. Deletions cut 5 bases from V and 3 bases from J, with 7 bases between. Germline CDR1 SQVTM, CDR2 ANQGSEA. Data came from immunoSEQ multiplex PCR; TCRdb stores just in-frame clones and leaves some out. Among more than 35,000 clones, about 89% were seen once, and the ten largest hold about 10%. V is TRBV29-1 and J is TRBJ1-1; D gene unclear. The TCR comes from a female donor with multiple sclerosis, enrolled in a pregnancy study. The source material was CD8+ T cells from peripheral blood mononuclear cells, sampled in the third trimester of pregnancy. CDR3 in amino acids: CSVSTYTEAFF. In DNA form, the CDR3 reads TGCAGCGTTTCGACATACACTGAAGCTTTCTTT. The variable domain in full, with the rest retrieved from reference TRBV29-1 and TRBJ1-1, is SAVISQKPSRDICQRGTSLTIQCQVDSQVTMMFWYRQQPGQSLTLIATANQGSEATYESGFVIDKFPISRPNLTFSTLTVSNMSPEDSSIYLCSVSTYTEAFFGQGTRLTVV.